The rows below give T cell receptor beta chains drawn from one sample of a study of shared clonotypes between healthy human individuals. Only in-frame clones appear in the TCRdb table, and some are missing; sequencing was by immunoSEQ multiplex PCR. The sample holds about 2 million clones, 95% seen once. The source material was naive CD4+ T cells sorted from blood. The receptors were gathered from a man between 18 and 29 years old in good health. Each CDR3 is given with its conserved first and last residue. A D gene is named only where the DNA matches it firmly. The size field is filled for only some rows; it gives once, few, many or a size class.

j_call clone_size v_call d_call cdr3_aa cdr3_nt
TRBJ2-1 . TRBV5-1 . CASSSSGTYYNEQFF TGCGCCAGCAGTTCATCCGGGACTTATTACAATGAGCAGTTCTTC
TRBJ1-6 . TRBV7-9 . CASSPDVNSPLHF TGTGCCAGCAGCCCTGATGTTAATTCACCCCTCCACTTT
TRBJ2-7 . TRBV30 . CAWMRDSISYEQYF TGTGCCTGGATGCGGGACAGCATCTCCTACGAGCAGTACTTC
TRBJ2-5 . TRBV9 . CASSVATGETQYF TGTGCCAGCAGCGTAGCTACGGGAGAGACCCAGTACTTC
TRBJ1-1 . TRBV29-1 . CSVPGENTEAFF TGCAGCGTTCCGGGTGAGAATACTGAAGCTTTCTTT
TRBJ2-7 . TRBV4-3 TRBD2 CASSQGAGGSYEQYF TGCGCCAGCAGCCAGGGAGCGGGAGGATCCTACGAGCAGTACTTC
TRBJ1-1 . TRBV11-2 . CASSLVGETEAFF TGTGCCAGCAGCTTAGTTGGGGAAACTGAAGCTTTCTTT
TRBJ1-2 once TRBV21-1 . CASSKGNGGMAGYTF TGTGCCAGCAGCAAAGGGAATGGGGGAATGGCTGGCTACACCTTC
TRBJ1-3 . TRBV30 . CAAERARGNTIYF TGTGCTGCAGAAAGGGCGCGTGGAAACACCATATATTTT
TRBJ2-5 . TRBV2 . CASSREIQETQYF TGTGCCAGCAGCAGGGAGATCCAAGAGACCCAGTACTTC
TRBJ1-2 . TRBV19 TRBD1 CASTLGQVAYGYTF TGTGCCAGTACCTTAGGACAGGTGGCATATGGCTACACCTTC
TRBJ1-1 . TRBV6-6 . CASSFRQGNTEAFF TGTGCCAGCAGTTTCCGCCAGGGAAACACTGAAGCTTTCTTT
TRBJ1-2 . TRBV5-6 . CASTTGHVGYGYTF TGTGCCAGCACCACGGGGCACGTGGGCTATGGCTACACCTTC
TRBJ1-1 . TRBV13 . CASSLIGNTEAFF TGTGCCAGCAGCTTAATCGGGAACACTGAAGCTTTCTTT
TRBJ2-4 . TRBV12-2 . CASRPSVRAKNIQYF TGTGCAAGTCGCCCAAGCGTGCGAGCCAAAAACATTCAGTACTTC
TRBJ2-7 . TRBV4-1 . CASSPRSGQGIYEQYF TGCGCCAGCAGCCCAAGATCGGGGCAGGGGATCTACGAGCAGTACTTC
TRBJ2-1 . TRBV9 TRBD1 CASSVEGQDSYNEQFF TGTGCCAGCAGCGTAGAAGGACAGGATTCCTACAATGAGCAGTTCTTC
TRBJ2-5 . TRBV5-1 TRBD2 CASSSPPPGLAGGETQYF TGCGCCAGCAGCTCCCCTCCACCGGGACTAGCGGGAGGAGAGACCCAGTACTTC
TRBJ1-4 . TRBV2 . CASTEGGRGNEKLFF TGTGCCAGCACCGAGGGGGGCAGGGGAAATGAAAAACTGTTTTTT
TRBJ2-4 once TRBV4-2 . CASSPEVLGHQNIQYF TGTGCCAGCAGCCCGGAGGTGTTGGGACACCAAAACATTCAGTACTTC
TRBJ2-3 . TRBV5-1 . CASSLGVRVGDTQYF TGCGCCAGCAGCTTGGGAGTCAGGGTTGGAGATACGCAGTATTTT
TRBJ1-1 . TRBV30 . CAWKRYQMNTEAFF TGTGCCTGGAAACGATATCAGATGAACACTGAAGCTTTCTTT
TRBJ2-7 . TRBV7-9 TRBD1 CASSLVGQGSEQYF TGTGCCAGCAGCTTAGTGGGACAGGGAAGCGAGCAGTACTTC
TRBJ2-3 . TRBV10-3 . CAISRSGSTDTQYF TGTGCCATCAGTCGAAGCGGGAGCACAGATACGCAGTATTTT
TRBJ1-2 . TRBV5-1 . CASSSDSGYGYTF TGCGCCAGCAGCTCTGATTCCGGTTATGGCTACACCTTC
TRBJ1-1 once TRBV28 . CASSLTTLNTEAFF TGTGCCAGCAGTTTAACGACACTTAACACTGAAGCTTTCTTT
TRBJ2-7 . TRBV4-3 . CASSQDLAYEQYF TGCGCCAGCAGCCAAGATTTGGCTTACGAGCAGTACTTC
TRBJ2-7 . TRBV14 TRBD1 CASSQRGTAKSNIYEQYF TGTGCCAGCAGCCAAAGGGGGACAGCGAAGTCAAATATCTACGAGCAGTACTTC
TRBJ1-5 once TRBV7-2 . CASSPDGSNQPQHF TGTGCCAGCAGCCCGGACGGTAGCAATCAGCCCCAGCATTTT
TRBJ1-2 once TRBV6-5 TRBD1 CASSRGDRGLYGYTF TGTGCCAGCAGCCGAGGGGACAGGGGGCTGTATGGCTACACCTTC
TRBJ2-1 . TRBV18 TRBD1 CASSAGQGSYNEQFF TGTGCCAGCTCAGCAGGACAGGGATCCTACAATGAGCAGTTCTTC